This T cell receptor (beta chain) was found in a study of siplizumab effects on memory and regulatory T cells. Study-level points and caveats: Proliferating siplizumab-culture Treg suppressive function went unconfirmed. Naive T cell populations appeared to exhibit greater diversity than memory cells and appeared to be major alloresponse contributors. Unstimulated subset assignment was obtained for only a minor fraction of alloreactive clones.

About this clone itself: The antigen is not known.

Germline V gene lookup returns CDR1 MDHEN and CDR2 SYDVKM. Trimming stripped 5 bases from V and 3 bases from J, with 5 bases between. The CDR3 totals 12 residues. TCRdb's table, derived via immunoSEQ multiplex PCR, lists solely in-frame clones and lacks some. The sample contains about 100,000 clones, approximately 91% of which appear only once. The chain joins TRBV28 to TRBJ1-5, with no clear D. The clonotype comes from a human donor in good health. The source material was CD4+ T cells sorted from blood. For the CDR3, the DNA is TGTGCCAGCAGTCTAAACAATCAGCCCCAGCATTTT. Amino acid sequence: CASSLNNQPQHF.